This T cell receptor beta chain was identified during a study of Ad26.COV2.S vaccination and SARS-CoV-2 variants. Study details: Within the COV1001 Ad26.COV2.S trial arm, the donor was enrolled. Regarding the study as a whole: Total T cell responses may have been underestimated by the TCR breadth and depth analyses.

Treatment here: roughly 19 received Ad26.COV2.S at low or high dose, single or two shots; a few received placebo; per-sample allocation not given. Specimen acquisition occurred on day 63 following the initial vaccine or placebo injection. It was Wuhan-strain SARS-CoV-2 spike that the Ad26 vaccine vector expressed. The CDR3 loop spans 16 amino acids. The junction had 5 bases not matched to a gene; V was cut back by 4 bases and J by 0 bases. Germline V gene data show CDR1 as MDHEN and CDR2 as SYDVKM. Some clones are missing from TCRdb's copy, which holds only in-frame ones; the method was immunoSEQ multiplex PCR. Of around 450,000 clones in the sample, less than 95% were seen once. Comments on this clone: The target antigen is unknown.

The chain recombines TRBV28 with TRBJ1-5, with 8 bases identical to TRBD1. This material consisted of peripheral blood, taken in a trial of Ad26.COV2.S vaccine versus placebo. This clonotype was obtained from a person aged 18 to 65 who received the Ad26.COV2.S COVID-19 vaccine or a placebo. CDR3 region: CASSWAGTGSNQPQHF. CDR3 nucleotide sequence: TGTGCCAGCAGTTGGGCTGGGACAGGTAGCAATCAGCCCCAGCATTTT.